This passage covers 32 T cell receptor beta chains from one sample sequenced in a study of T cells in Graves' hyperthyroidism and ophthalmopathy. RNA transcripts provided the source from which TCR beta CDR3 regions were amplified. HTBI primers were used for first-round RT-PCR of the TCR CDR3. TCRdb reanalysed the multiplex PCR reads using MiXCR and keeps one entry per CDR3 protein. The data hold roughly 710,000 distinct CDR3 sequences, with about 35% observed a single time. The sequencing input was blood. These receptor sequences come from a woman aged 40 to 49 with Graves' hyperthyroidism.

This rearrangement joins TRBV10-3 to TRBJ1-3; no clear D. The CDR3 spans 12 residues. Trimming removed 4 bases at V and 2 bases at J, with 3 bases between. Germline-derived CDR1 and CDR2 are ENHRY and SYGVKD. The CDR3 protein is CAISGTGNTIYF. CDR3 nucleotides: TGTGCCATCAGTGGGACTGGAAACACCATATATTTT.

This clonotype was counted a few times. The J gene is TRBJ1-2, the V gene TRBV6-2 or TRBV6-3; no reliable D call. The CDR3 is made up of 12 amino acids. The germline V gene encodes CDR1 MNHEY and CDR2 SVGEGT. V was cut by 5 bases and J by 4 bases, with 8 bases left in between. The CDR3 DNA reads TGTGCCAGCAGTAACGGTTTCTATGGCTACACCTTC. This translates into CASSNGFYGYTF.

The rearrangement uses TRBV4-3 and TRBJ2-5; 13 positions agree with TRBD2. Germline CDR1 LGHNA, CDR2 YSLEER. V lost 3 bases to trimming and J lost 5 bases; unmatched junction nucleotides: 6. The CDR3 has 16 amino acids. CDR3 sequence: CASSQLLAGGHETQYF. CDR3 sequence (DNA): TGCGCCAGCAGCCAGTTACTAGCGGGGGGGCATGAGACCCAGTACTTC.

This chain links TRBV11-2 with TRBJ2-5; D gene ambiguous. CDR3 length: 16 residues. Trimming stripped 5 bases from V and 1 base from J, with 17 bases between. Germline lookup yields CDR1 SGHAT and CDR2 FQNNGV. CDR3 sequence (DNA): TGTGCCAGCAGCCATGAAAAGTTATGGGGCCAAGAGACCCAGTACTTC. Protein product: CASSHEKLWGQETQYF.

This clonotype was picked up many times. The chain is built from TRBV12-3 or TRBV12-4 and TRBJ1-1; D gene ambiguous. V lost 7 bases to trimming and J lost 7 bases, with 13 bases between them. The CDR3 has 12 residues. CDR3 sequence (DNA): TGTGCCAGCAAAAATTCGGATGGTGAAGCTTTCTTT. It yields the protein CASKNSDGEAFF.

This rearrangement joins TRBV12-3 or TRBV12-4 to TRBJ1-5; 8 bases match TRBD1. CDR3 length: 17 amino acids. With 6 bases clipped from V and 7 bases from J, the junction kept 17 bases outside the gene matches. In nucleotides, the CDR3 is TGTGCCAGCAGCAATATTCTAGCGTCAGGGGGCAGGCAGCCCCAGCATTTT. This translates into CASSNILASGGRQPQHF.

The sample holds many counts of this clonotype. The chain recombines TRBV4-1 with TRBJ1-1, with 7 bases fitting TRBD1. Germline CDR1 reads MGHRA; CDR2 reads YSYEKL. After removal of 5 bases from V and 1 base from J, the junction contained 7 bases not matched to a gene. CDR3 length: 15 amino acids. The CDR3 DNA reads TGCGCCAGCAGCTCGACAGGGTCTGGGAACACTGAAGCTTTCTTT. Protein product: CASSSTGSGNTEAFF.

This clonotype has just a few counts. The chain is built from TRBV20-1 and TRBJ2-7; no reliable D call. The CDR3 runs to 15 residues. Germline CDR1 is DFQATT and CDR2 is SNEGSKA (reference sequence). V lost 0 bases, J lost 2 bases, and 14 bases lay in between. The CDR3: CSARDGNWRTYEQYF. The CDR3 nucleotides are TGCAGTGCTAGAGATGGGAACTGGAGAACCTACGAGCAGTACTTC.

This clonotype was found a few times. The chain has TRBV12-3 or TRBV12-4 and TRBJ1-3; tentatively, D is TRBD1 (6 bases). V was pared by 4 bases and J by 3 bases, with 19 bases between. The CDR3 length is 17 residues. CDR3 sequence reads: CASSSPGGTTRGNTIYF. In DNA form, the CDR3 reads TGTGCCAGCAGTTCCCCGGGCGGGACAACGCGTGGAAACACCATATATTTT.

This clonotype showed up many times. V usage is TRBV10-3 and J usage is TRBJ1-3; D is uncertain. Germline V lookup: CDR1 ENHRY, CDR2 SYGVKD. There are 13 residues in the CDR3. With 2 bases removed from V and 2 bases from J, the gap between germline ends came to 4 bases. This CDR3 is CAISEPPGNTIYF. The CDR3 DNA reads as TGTGCCATCAGTGAGCCACCTGGAAACACCATATATTTT.

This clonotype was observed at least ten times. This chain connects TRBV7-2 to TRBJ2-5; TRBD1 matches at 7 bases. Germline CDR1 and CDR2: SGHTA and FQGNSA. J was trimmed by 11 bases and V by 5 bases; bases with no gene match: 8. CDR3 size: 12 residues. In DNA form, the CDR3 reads TGTGCCAGCAGCCGACCTAGGGACAGTCAGTACTTC. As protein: CASSRPRDSQYF.

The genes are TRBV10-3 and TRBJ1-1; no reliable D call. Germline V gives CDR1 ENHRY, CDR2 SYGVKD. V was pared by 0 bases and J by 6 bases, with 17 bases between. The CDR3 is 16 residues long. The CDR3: CAISESVPNWGAEAFF. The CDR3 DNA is TGTGCCATCAGTGAGTCGGTCCCCAATTGGGGTGCTGAAGCTTTCTTT.

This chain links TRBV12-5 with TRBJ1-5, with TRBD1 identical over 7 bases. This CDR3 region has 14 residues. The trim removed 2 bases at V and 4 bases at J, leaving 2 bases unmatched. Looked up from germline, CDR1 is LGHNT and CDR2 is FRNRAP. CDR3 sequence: CASGLPTGNQPQHF. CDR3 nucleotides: TGTGCTAGTGGTTTGCCGACAGGGAATCAGCCCCAGCATTTT.

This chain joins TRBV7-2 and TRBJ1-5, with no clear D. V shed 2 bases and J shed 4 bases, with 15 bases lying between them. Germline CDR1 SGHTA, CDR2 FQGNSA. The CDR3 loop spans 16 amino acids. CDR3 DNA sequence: TGTGCCAGCAGCTTATCGGACGGGCCGGTTAATCAGCCCCAGCATTTT. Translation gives CASSLSDGPVNQPQHF.

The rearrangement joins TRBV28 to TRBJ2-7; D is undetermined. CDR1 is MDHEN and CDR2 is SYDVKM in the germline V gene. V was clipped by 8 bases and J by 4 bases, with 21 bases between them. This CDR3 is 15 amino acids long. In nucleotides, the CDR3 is TGTGCCAGCGCTGCCCAAATAGCTTGGGCATACGAGCAGTACTTC. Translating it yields CASAAQIAWAYEQYF.

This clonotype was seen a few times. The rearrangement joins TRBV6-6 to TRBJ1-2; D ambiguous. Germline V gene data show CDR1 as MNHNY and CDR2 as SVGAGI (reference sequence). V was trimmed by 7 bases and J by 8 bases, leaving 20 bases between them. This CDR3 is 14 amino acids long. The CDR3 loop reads CASTYDVLGYGYTF. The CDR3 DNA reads TGTGCCAGCACCTACGACGTCCTCGGGTACGGCTACACCTTC.

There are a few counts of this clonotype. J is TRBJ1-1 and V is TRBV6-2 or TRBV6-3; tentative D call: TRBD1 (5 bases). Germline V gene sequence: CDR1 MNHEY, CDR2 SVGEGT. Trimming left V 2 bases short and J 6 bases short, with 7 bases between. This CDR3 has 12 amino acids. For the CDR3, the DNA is TGTGCCAGCAGTTACGTGGGGGCTGAAGCTTTCTTT. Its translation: CASSYVGAEAFF.

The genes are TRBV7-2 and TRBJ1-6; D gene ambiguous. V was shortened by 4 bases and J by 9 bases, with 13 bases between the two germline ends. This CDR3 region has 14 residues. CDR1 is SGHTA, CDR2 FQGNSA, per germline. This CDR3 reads CASSYRGAASPLHF. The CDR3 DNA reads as TGTGCCAGCAGCTACCGGGGAGCCGCTTCACCCCTCCACTTT.

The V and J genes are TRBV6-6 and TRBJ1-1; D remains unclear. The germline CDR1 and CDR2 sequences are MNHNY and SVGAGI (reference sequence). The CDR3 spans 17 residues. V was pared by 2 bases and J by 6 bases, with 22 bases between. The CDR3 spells CASSYIPSWQERPEAFF. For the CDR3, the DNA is TGTGCCAGCAGTTACATTCCCTCTTGGCAGGAGAGACCTGAAGCTTTCTTT.

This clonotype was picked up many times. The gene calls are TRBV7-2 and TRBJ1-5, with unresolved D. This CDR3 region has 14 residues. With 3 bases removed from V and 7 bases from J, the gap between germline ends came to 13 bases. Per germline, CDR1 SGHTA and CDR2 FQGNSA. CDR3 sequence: CASSLLGLRQPQHF. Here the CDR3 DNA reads TGTGCCAGCAGCTTGTTAGGGTTGCGGCAGCCCCAGCATTTT.

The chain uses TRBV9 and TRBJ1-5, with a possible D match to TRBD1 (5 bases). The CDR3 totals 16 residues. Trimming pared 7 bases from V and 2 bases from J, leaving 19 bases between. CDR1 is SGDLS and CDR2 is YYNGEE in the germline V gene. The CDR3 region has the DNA TGTGCCAGCTCACCAAAGAGACAGTTAGGCAATCAGCCCCAGCATTTT. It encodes CASSPKRQLGNQPQHF.

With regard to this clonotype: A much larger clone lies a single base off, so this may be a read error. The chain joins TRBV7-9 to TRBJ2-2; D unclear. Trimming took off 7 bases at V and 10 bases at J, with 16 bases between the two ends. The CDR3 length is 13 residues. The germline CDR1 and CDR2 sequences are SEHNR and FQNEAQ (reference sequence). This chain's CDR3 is CASNSSWSEELFF. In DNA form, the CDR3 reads TGTGCCAGCAACTCCTCCTGGTCCGAGGAGCTGTTTTTT.

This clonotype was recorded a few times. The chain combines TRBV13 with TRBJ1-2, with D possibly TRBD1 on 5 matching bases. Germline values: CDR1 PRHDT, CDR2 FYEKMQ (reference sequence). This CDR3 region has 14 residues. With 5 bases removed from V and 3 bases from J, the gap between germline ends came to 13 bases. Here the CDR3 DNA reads TGTGCCAGCAGCCCGGGACTGGCCCACTATGGCTACACCTTC. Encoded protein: CASSPGLAHYGYTF.

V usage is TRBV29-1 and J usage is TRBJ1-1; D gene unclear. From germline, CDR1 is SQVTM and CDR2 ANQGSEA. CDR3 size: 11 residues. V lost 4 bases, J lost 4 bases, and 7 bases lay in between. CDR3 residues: CSVVRGTEAFF. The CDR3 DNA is TGCAGCGTTGTTAGAGGCACTGAAGCTTTCTTT. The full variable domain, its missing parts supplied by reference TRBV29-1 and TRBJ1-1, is SAVISQKPSRDICQRGTSLTIQCQVDSQVTMMFWYRQQPGQSLTLIATANQGSEATYESGFVIDKFPISRPNLTFSTLTVSNMSPEDSSIYLCSVVRGTEAFFGQGTRLTVV.

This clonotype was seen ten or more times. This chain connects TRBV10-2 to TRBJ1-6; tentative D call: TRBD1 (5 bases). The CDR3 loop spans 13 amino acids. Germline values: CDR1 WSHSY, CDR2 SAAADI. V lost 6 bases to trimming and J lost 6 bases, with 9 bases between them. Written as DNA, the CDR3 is TGCGCCAGCAGAGGACATGGTAATTCACCCCTCCACTTT. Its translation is CASRGHGNSPLHF.

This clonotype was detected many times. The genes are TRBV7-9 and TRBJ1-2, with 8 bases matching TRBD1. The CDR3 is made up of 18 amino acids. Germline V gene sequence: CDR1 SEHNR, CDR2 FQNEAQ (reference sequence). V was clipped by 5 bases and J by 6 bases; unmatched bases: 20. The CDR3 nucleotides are TGTGCCAGCAGCACGATGATACAGGGGGGTGGCGGCCAAGATGGCTACACCTTC. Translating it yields CASSTMIQGGGGQDGYTF.

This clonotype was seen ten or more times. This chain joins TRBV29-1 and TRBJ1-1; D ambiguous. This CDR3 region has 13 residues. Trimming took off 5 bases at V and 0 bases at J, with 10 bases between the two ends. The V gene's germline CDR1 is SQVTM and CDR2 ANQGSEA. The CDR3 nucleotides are TGCAGCGTTCGAATCGCATTGAACACTGAAGCTTTCTTT. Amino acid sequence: CSVRIALNTEAFF. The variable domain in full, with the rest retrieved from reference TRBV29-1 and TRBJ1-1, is SAVISQKPSRDICQRGTSLTIQCQVDSQVTMMFWYRQQPGQSLTLIATANQGSEATYESGFVIDKFPISRPNLTFSTLTVSNMSPEDSSIYLCSVRIALNTEAFFGQGTRLTVV.

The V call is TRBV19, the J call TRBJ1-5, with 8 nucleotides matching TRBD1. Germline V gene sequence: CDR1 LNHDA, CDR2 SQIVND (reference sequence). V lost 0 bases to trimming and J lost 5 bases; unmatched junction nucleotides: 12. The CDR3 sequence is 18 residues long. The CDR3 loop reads CASSIDPGGGRGHQPQHF. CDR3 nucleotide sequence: TGTGCCAGTAGTATAGATCCTGGAGGTGGCAGGGGGCATCAGCCCCAGCATTTT.

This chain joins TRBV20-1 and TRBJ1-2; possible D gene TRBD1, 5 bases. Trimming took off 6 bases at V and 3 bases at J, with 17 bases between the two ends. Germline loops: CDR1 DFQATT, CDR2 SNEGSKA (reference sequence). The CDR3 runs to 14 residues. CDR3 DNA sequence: TGCAGTGCGAGCTCTGTGGGGGAGGACTATGGCTACACCTTC. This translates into CSASSVGEDYGYTF.

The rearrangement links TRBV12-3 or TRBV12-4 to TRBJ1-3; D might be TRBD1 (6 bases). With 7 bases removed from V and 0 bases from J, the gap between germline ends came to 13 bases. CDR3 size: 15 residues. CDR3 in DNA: TGTGCCAGCACACGACAGGAGAGCTCTGGAAACACCATATATTTT. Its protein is CASTRQESSGNTIYF.

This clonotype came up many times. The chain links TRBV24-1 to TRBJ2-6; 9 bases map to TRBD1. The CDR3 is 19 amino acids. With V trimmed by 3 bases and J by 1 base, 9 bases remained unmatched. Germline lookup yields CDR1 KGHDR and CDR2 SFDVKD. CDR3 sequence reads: CATSDTGGQGSSGANVLTF. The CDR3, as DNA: TGTGCCACCAGTGATACCGGGGGACAGGGATCTTCTGGGGCCAACGTCCTGACTTTC.

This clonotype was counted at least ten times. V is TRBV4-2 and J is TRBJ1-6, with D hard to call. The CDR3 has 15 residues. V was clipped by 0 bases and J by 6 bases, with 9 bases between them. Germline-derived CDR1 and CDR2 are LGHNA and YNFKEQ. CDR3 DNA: TGTGCCAGCAGCCAAGATGGCAGAGTTAATTCACCCCTCCACTTT. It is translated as CASSQDGRVNSPLHF.